A single sample gave rise to the 10 T cell receptor beta chains below, sequenced in a study of blood T cell repertoires in COVID-19 (TCRdb year 2020). Library preparation was by the immunoSEQ multiplex PCR assay. TCRdb limited this immuneACCESS table to in-frame rearrangements with V and J called. A share of clones is missing; checked studies link under half to unresolved V genes, and the rest is unexplained. This sample has more than 85,000 clones in its table, and approximately 90% of those were observed once. More than 3.5% of the sample lies in the top ten. The sample consisted of peripheral blood. All receptors derive from a human donor with COVID-19, enrolled during active disease. The donor label of this sample is uncertain.

V gene TRBV4-2 combines with J gene TRBJ2-5; D is unclear. Trimming pared 1 base from V and 5 bases from J, leaving 17 bases between. Germline-derived CDR1 and CDR2 are LGHNA and YNFKEQ. The CDR3 runs 16 residues. The CDR3 region has the DNA TGTGCCAGCAGCCAAGCTGCTTTGGGCAGAAGGGAGACCCAGTACTTC. Translation: CASSQAALGRRETQYF.

This sequence joins TRBV3-1 (or the pseudogene TRBV3-2) and TRBJ1-3; 8 bases agree with TRBD1. There are 15 residues in the CDR3. Trimming cost V 1 base and J 4 bases; bases outside gene matches: 3. CDR1 and CDR2 from the germline V gene are LGHDT and YNNKEL (reference sequence). CDR3 DNA: TGTGCCAGCAGCCAAGGAGGGGACAGGGGAAACACCATATATTTT. Translated: CASSQGGDRGNTIYF.

The chain has TRBV4-2 and TRBJ1-3; D unresolved. CDR3 length: 14 residues. Germline CDR1 is LGHNA and CDR2 is YNFKEQ. The V and J ends lost 1 base and 8 bases respectively, with 12 bases between them. The CDR3 DNA follows: TGTGCCAGCAGCCAAGTAGGAGAGAGGGACACCATATATTTT. Its protein product is CASSQVGERDTIYF.

This clone was picked up one time. This sequence joins TRBV30 and TRBJ1-2, with 8 positions matching TRBD1. The CDR3 consists of 15 residues. From germline, CDR1 is GTSNPN and CDR2 SVGIG (reference sequence). Trimming removed 0 bases from V and 7 bases from J; junction bases left unmatched: 10. CDR3 nucleotides: TGTGCCTGGAGTGTACAGGGCAGGGGGCGACCTGGCTACACCTTC. Translating it yields CAWSVQGRGRPGYTF.

The chain combines TRBV4-1 with TRBJ2-1, with 11 bases aligning to TRBD2. CDR1 and CDR2 from the germline V gene are MGHRA and YSYEKL. J gave up 2 bases and V 8 bases, and 5 bases lay outside the gene matches. The CDR3 is made up of 15 amino acids. The CDR3 loop reads CASGSGLAAYNEQFF. CDR3 coding DNA: TGCGCCAGCGGATCGGGACTAGCGGCCTACAATGAGCAGTTCTTC.

In this sample, this clone turned up once. This chain connects TRBV28 to TRBJ1-1; 7 positions agree with TRBD1. Germline V gene lookup returns CDR1 MDHEN and CDR2 SYDVKM. This CDR3 spans 15 amino acids. The V gene end was trimmed by 6 bases and the J gene end by 1 base; junction bases not matched to a gene: 8. The CDR3 sequence is CASRRGQWWNTEAFF. DNA for the CDR3: TGTGCCAGCAGGAGGGGACAGTGGTGGAACACTGAAGCTTTCTTT.

The chain uses TRBV2 and TRBJ1-2; D remains ambiguous. CDR3 length: 12 amino acids. The V gene's germline CDR1 is SNHLY and CDR2 FYNNEI. V gave up 3 bases and J gave up 3 bases, with 5 bases separating them. The CDR3 here is CASSEGHYGYTF. DNA for the CDR3: TGTGCCAGCAGTGAGGGCCACTATGGCTACACCTTC. Complete variable domain (other parts from reference TRBV2 and TRBJ1-2): EPEVTQTPSHQVTQMGQEVILRCVPISNHLYFYWYRQILGQKVEFLVSFYNNEISEKSEIFDDQFSVERPDGSNFTLKIRSTKLEDSAMYFCASSEGHYGYTFGSGTRLTVV.

The chain uses TRBV5-1 and TRBJ2-6; D perhaps matches TRBD2 (6 bases). The CDR3 sequence is 15 residues long. Deletions cut 0 bases from V and 4 bases from J, with 8 bases between. From germline, CDR1 is SGHRS and CDR2 YFSETQ. The CDR3 bases are TGCGCCAGCAGCTTGGGGACTACCGGGGCCAACGTCCTGACTTTC. Residues: CASSLGTTGANVLTF.

This chain links TRBV3-1 (or the pseudogene TRBV3-2) with TRBJ1-4, with TRBD1 as a possible D gene (6 bases). Germline values: CDR1 LGHDT, CDR2 YNNKEL (reference sequence). The length of the CDR3 is 14 residues. Trimming took 4 bases from V and 7 from J, leaving 13 bases between them. DNA of the CDR3: TGTGCCAGCAGCCTTTCTACAGGGAGTGAAAAACTGTTTTTT. Translation: CASSLSTGSEKLFF.

The chain uses TRBV18 and TRBJ2-3, with TRBD2 identical over 15 bases. Germline CDR1 KGHSH, CDR2 LQKENI. The CDR3 is 16 amino acids. The ends lost 2 bases at V and 5 bases at J; junction bases unmatched: 2. As DNA, the CDR3 is TGTGCCAGCTCACCAGCGGGACTAGCGGGGGGAGATACGCAGTATTTT. It encodes CASSPAGLAGGDTQYF.